One sample yielded the 27 T cell receptor beta chains listed below, sequenced in a study of blood T cell repertoires in COVID-19. This table comes from immunoSEQ multiplex PCR, and its TCRdb copy is limited to in-frame clones, with some not included. The sample has about 70,000 clones; around 91% are singletons. Sequencing used peripheral blood. These receptors all stem from a middle-aged man with acute or convalescent COVID-19.

The chain carries TRBV7-3 and TRBJ2-2, with D maybe TRBD1 (6 bases). CDR1 and CDR2 from the germline V gene are SGHTA and FQGTGA. Trimming pared 5 bases from V and 5 bases from J, leaving 15 bases between. CDR3 length: 15 amino acids. The CDR3 nucleotides read TGTGCCAGCAGCCGTACAGGGCTCAAGACCGGGGAGCTGTTTTTT. This sequence encodes CASSRTGLKTGELFF.

This clone was seen a few times. The chain employs TRBV11-3 and TRBJ2-1, with D perhaps matching TRBD2 (6 bases). This CDR3 comprises 13 residues. V was clipped by 0 bases and J by 10 bases, with 10 bases between them. Germline-derived CDR1 and CDR2 are SGHNT and YENEEA. CDR3 protein: CASSLEGGREQFF. The CDR3 bases are TGTGCCAGCAGCTTAGAGGGTGGGAGGGAGCAGTTCTTC.

The chain joins TRBV2 to TRBJ1-5; 9 bases are shared with TRBD1. Germline assignment: CDR1 SNHLY and CDR2 FYNNEI. CDR3 size: 13 residues. V shed 7 bases and J 7 bases; nucleotides not matched to a gene: 5. The CDR3 nucleotides are TGTGCCAGCACCCGGACAGGGGACCAGCCCCAGCATTTT. Translation: CASTRTGDQPQHF.

The rearrangement joins TRBV7-3 to TRBJ2-2; D perhaps matches TRBD1 (5 bases). V gave up 3 bases and J gave up 0 bases, with 8 bases separating them. The length of the CDR3 is 15 residues. Germline CDR1 and CDR2: SGHTA and FQGTGA. The DNA of the CDR3 is TGTGCCAGCAGCTTCGACAGCGCGAACACCGGGGAGCTGTTTTTT. It encodes CASSFDSANTGELFF. The variable domain in full, with the rest retrieved from reference TRBV7-3 and TRBJ2-2, is GAGVSQTPSNKVTEKGKYVELRCDPISGHTALYWYRQSLGQGPEFLIYFQGTGAADDSGLPNDRFFAVRPEGSVSTLKIQRTERGDSAVYLCASSFDSANTGELFFGEGSRLTVL.

The V gene is TRBV7-9, the J gene TRBJ2-7; TRBD2 matches 7 bases. Germline V gene sequence: CDR1 SEHNR, CDR2 FQNEAQ (reference sequence). The junction had 10 bases not matched to a gene; V was cut back by 4 bases and J by 7 bases. The CDR3 sequence is 14 residues long. The CDR3 region has the DNA TGTGCCAGCAGCTCTAGTTGGCCCGGGGGGGAGCAGTACGTC. This codes for CASSSSWPGGEQYV.

The chain is built from TRBV7-2 and TRBJ1-5, with D tentatively TRBD1 (6 bases). Germline assignment: CDR1 SGHTA and CDR2 FQGNSA. The V end lost 2 bases, the J end lost 3 bases, and 11 bases lay between the germline ends. The CDR3 runs 15 residues. CDR3 nucleotide sequence: TGTGCCAGCAGCTTATCTGGACAGTCCAATCAGCCCCAGCATTTT. Its translation is CASSLSGQSNQPQHF. The full variable domain, rest sourced from reference TRBV7-2 and TRBJ1-5, is GAGVSQSPSNKVTEKGKDVELRCDPISGHTALYWYRQSLGQGLEFLIYFQGNSAPDKSGLPSDRFSAERTGGSVSTLTIQRTQQEDSAVYLCASSLSGQSNQPQHFGDGTRLSIL.

The V and J genes are TRBV6-2 or TRBV6-3 and TRBJ1-1; possible D gene TRBD1, 6 bases. This CDR3 is built from 14 residues. Between the trimmed V and J ends, which lost 1 base and 2 bases, there was a span of 8 bases. CDR1 is MNHEY and CDR2 is SVGEGT in the germline V gene. The CDR3 here is CASSYLQGNTEAFF. CDR3 sequence (DNA): TGTGCCAGCAGTTACTTACAGGGTAACACTGAAGCTTTCTTT.

The chain joins TRBV12-3 or TRBV12-4 to TRBJ1-1; D not certain. V lost 7 bases and J 3 bases, leaving 9 bases between the germline ends. CDR3 length: 12 residues. This CDR3 reads CASTDRYTEAFF. As DNA, the CDR3 is TGTGCCAGCACCGATAGATACACTGAAGCTTTCTTT.

This chain links TRBV6-5 with TRBJ1-1; TRBD1 aligns across 11 bases. V was clipped by 2 bases and J by 11 bases; unmatched bases: 7. The germline gives CDR1 MNHEY, CDR2 SVGAGI. The length of the CDR3 is 14 residues. CDR3 nucleotide sequence: TGTGCCAGCAGTTACACAGGACAGGGGGCGTCGGCTTTCTTT. This sequence encodes CASSYTGQGASAFF.

The chain combines TRBV6-5 with TRBJ1-6; 7 nucleotides line up with TRBD1. This CDR3 has 14 amino acids. The V segment lost 10 bases and the J segment 4 bases; nucleotides outside the gene matches: 7. Germline-derived CDR1 and CDR2 are MNHEY and SVGAGI. The CDR3 loop reads CATGRDSYNSPLHF. The DNA of the CDR3 is TGTGCCACCGGAAGGGACAGTTATAATTCACCCCTCCACTTT.

The chain is built from TRBV7-2 and TRBJ1-4; 7 nucleotides line up with TRBD1. The CDR3 runs to 14 residues. Germline V gene sequence: CDR1 SGHTA, CDR2 FQGNSA. The V segment lost 5 bases and the J segment 5 bases; nucleotides outside the gene matches: 5. This CDR3 reads CASSTGTVNEKLFF. DNA for the CDR3: TGTGCCAGCAGCACGGGGACAGTGAATGAAAAACTGTTTTTT.

The gene calls are TRBV28 and TRBJ1-2; TRBD1 is a possible D gene (5 bases). CDR1 is MDHEN and CDR2 is SYDVKM in the germline V gene. V was cut by 4 bases and J by 2 bases, with 11 bases left in between. The CDR3 consists of 14 residues. The CDR3 DNA is TGTGCCAGCAGTTATAGTGGGGGGAACTATGGCTACACCTTC. This codes for CASSYSGGNYGYTF.

This clone occurred once. The CDR3 DNA reads TGTGCCTGGAGTGTAGATGGAGACACTGAAGCTTTCTTT. Its protein is CAWSVDGDTEAFF. The gene calls are TRBV30 and TRBJ1-1, with unresolved D. The germline V gene encodes CDR1 GTSNPN and CDR2 SVGIG (reference sequence). CDR3 size: 13 residues. Trimming removed 0 bases at V and 3 bases at J, with 8 bases between.

This chain joins TRBV29-1 and TRBJ2-1; 10 bases are shared with TRBD1. CDR1 is SQVTM, CDR2 ANQGSEA, per germline. V lost 1 base, J lost 5 bases, and 8 bases stayed unmatched. The CDR3 totals 16 residues. CDR3 in amino acids: CSVEGRPGQGNNEQFF. The CDR3 DNA reads as TGCAGCGTTGAAGGTCGGCCGGGACAGGGGAACAATGAGCAGTTCTTC.

The chain joins TRBV19 to TRBJ2-1; TRBD2 might be the D (6 bases). The V end was cut by 4 bases, the J end by 6 bases, with 13 bases between. Germline V gene data show CDR1 as LNHDA and CDR2 as SQIVND (reference sequence). The CDR3 is 14 residues long. The CDR3 is CASSNFRDSNEQFF. Here the CDR3 DNA reads TGTGCCAGTAGTAATTTTCGGGACTCCAATGAGCAGTTCTTC.

The chain has TRBV29-1 and TRBJ2-5, with TRBD1 identical over 10 bases. V lost 4 bases and J lost 5; bases outside the gene matches: 7. CDR3 size: 14 residues. Germline assignment: CDR1 SQVTM and CDR2 ANQGSEA. This CDR3 reads CSVGRDRGTETQYF. CDR3 nucleotides: TGCAGCGTTGGCCGGGACAGGGGTACCGAGACCCAGTACTTC.

The chain links TRBV19 to TRBJ1-5; 9 bases are a match to TRBD1. V was clipped by 4 bases and J by 4 bases; unmatched bases: 8. This CDR3 is built from 16 residues. Germline V gene data show CDR1 as LNHDA and CDR2 as SQIVND (reference sequence). CDR3 sequence (DNA): TGTGCCAGTAGTACCGAGGGACAGGGCCTAAATCAGCCCCAGCATTTT. Its protein product is CASSTEGQGLNQPQHF.

This chain uses TRBV7-9 with TRBJ2-1; 12 nucleotides agree with TRBD2. The length of the CDR3 is 15 residues. The germline V gene encodes CDR1 SEHNR and CDR2 FQNEAQ (reference sequence). The ends lost 2 bases at V and 4 bases at J; junction bases unmatched: 0. The CDR3 nucleotides read TGTGCCAGCAGCTTACTAGCGGGAGGGTACAATGAGCAGTTCTTC. It codes for CASSLLAGGYNEQFF.

The V gene is TRBV6-5, the J gene TRBJ1-5; TRBD1 agrees at 7 bases. CDR1 is MNHEY and CDR2 is SVGAGI in the germline V gene. This CDR3 spans 13 amino acids. The V and J ends lost 2 bases and 10 bases, in that order; junction bases with no gene match: 5. The CDR3 loop is CASSYHTGDPQHF. CDR3 DNA: TGTGCCAGCAGTTACCATACAGGGGACCCCCAGCATTTT.

The CDR3 reads CASSPLTSGGNYGYTF. For the CDR3, the DNA is TGTGCCAGCAGCCCCTTAACCTCAGGAGGGAACTATGGCTACACCTTC. The chain recombines TRBV11-2 with TRBJ1-2; no firm D call. The CDR3 is 16 residues long. Germline-derived CDR1 and CDR2 are SGHAT and FQNNGV. V was cut by 5 bases and J by 2 bases, with 18 bases left in between.

The chain recombines TRBV24-1 with TRBJ2-3, with 7 bases that match TRBD2. Germline assignment: CDR1 KGHDR and CDR2 SFDVKD. V gave up 4 bases and J gave up 3 bases; unmatched junction bases: 9. The CDR3 runs to 16 residues. The CDR3 sequence: CATSDGLGRATDTQYF. The CDR3 DNA reads TGTGCCACCAGTGACGGACTAGGTAGGGCTACAGATACGCAGTATTTT.

The chain has TRBV9 and TRBJ2-2; 8 bases map to TRBD2. Trimming cost V 0 bases and J 3 bases; bases outside gene matches: 7. CDR1 SGDLS and CDR2 YYNGEE come from the germline V gene. This CDR3 has 17 residues. CDR3 amino acids: CASSVASGTSYTGELFF. In DNA, the CDR3 is TGTGCCAGCAGCGTAGCCTCCGGGACTAGTTACACCGGGGAGCTGTTTTTT.

The sample holds one count of this clone. The chain couples TRBV5-1 to TRBJ2-1; 8 bases are a match to TRBD1. The junction had 10 bases not matched to a gene; V was cut back by 4 bases and J by 7 bases. The CDR3 sequence is 15 residues long. The germline V gene encodes CDR1 SGHRS and CDR2 YFSETQ. The CDR3 loop reads CASSIWTGSSNEQFF. CDR3 DNA sequence: TGCGCCAGCAGCATCTGGACAGGGTCTTCGAATGAGCAGTTCTTC.

The sample holds one count of this clone. The gene calls are TRBV28 and TRBJ2-6, with TRBD1 matching 12 bases. This CDR3 is 16 amino acids long. CDR1 is MDHEN, CDR2 SYDVKM, per germline. The V gene end was trimmed by 5 bases and the J gene end by 3 bases; junction bases not matched to a gene: 2. The CDR3 DNA is TGTGCCAGCAGTGGGACAGGGGGCGGTGGGGCCAACGTCCTGACTTTC. This encodes CASSGTGGGGANVLTF.

The chain uses TRBV11-2 and TRBJ1-1; 7 bases are a match to TRBD1. Losses at the gene ends were 5 bases for V and 1 base for J; bases not matched to a gene: 10. CDR1 is SGHAT and CDR2 is FQNNGV in the germline V gene. The CDR3 covers 16 residues. The CDR3 DNA follows: TGTGCCAGCAGCACCATCCGGACAGGAACGAACACTGAAGCTTTCTTT. This sequence encodes CASSTIRTGTNTEAFF.

The sample holds a few counts of this clone. The J gene is TRBJ2-7, the V gene TRBV6-5; D might be TRBD1 (6 bases). The V gene's germline CDR1 is MNHEY and CDR2 SVGAGI. Trimming stripped 6 bases from V and 1 base from J, with 7 bases between. The CDR3 is 12 residues long. This CDR3 reads CASRQGSYEQYV. CDR3 in DNA: TGTGCCAGCAGGCAGGGGTCCTACGAGCAGTACGTC.

This clone has a handful of counts. The chain combines TRBV28 with TRBJ1-4, with D perhaps matching TRBD1 (6 bases). V was shortened by 7 bases and J by 6 bases, with 15 bases between the two germline ends. The germline V gene has CDR1 MDHEN and CDR2 SYDVKM. This CDR3 spans 14 amino acids. The CDR3 sequence is CASTLGGADEKLFF. DNA for the CDR3: TGTGCCAGCACCCTGGGGGGGGCCGATGAAAAACTGTTTTTT.